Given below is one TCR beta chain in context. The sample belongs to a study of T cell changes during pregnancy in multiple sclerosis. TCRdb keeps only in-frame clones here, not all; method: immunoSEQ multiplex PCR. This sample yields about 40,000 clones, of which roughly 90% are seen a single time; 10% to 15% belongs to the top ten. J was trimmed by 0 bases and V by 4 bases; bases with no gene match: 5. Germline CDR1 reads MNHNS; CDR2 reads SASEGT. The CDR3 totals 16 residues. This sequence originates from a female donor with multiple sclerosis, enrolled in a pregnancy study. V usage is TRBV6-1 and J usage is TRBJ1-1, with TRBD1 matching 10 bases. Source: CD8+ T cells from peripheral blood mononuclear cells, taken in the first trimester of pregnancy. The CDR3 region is CASSGGTGDMNTEAFF. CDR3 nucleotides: TGTGCCAGCAGTGGAGGGACAGGGGACATGAACACTGAAGCTTTCTTT.